The 4 T cell receptor beta chains given below trace back to one sample, sequenced in a study of blood T cells in healthy people across ages. For the second PCR, which ran for about 6 to 11 cycles, a sample-barcoded 5' primer and a J-beta primer mix were used. TCRdb fed the 5' RACE reads into MiXCR, producing one record per CDR3 protein. The profile shows some 700,000 distinct CDR3 sequences, around 40% of them singletons. The specimen was blood. Every receptor here comes from a woman aged 55-69 years in good health.

This clonotype was detected only a few times. The chain carries TRBV12-3 or TRBV12-4 and TRBJ2-2; 10 bases line up with TRBD1. Trimming at V came to 2 bases and at J to 3 bases, leaving 3 bases not matched to a gene. The CDR3 has 16 amino acids. This CDR3 is CASSLRQGAYTGELFF. CDR3 DNA: TGTGCCAGCAGTTTACGACAGGGGGCCTACACCGGGGAGCTGTTTTTT.

A few counts support this clonotype. The chain couples TRBV5-1 to TRBJ2-1, with a possible D match to TRBD1 (7 bases). Between the trimmed V and J ends, which lost 2 bases and 9 bases, there was a span of 24 bases. Germline CDR1 and CDR2: SGHRS and YFSETQ. This CDR3 comprises 17 residues. The CDR3 DNA reads as TGCGCCAGCAGCTTCCCCCCTGGGGGACTTTGGGACAGTGAGCAGTTCTTC. Encoded protein: CASSFPPGGLWDSEQFF. The complete variable domain, with remaining parts taken from reference TRBV5-1 and TRBJ2-1, reads KAGVTQTPRYLIKTRGQQVTLSCSPISGHRSVSWYQQTPGQGLQFLFEYFSETQRNKGNFPGRFSGRQFSNSRSEMNVSTLELGDSALYLCASSFPPGGLWDSEQFFGPGTRLTVL.

The rearrangement joins TRBV4-3 to TRBJ1-1; a weak D match, TRBD1 (5 bases). The germline V and J ends were trimmed by 4 bases and 2 bases, with 11 bases remaining between them. Germline loops: CDR1 LGHNA, CDR2 YSLEER. The CDR3 has 14 amino acids. CDR3 region: CASSPTTDNTEAFF. The DNA for the CDR3 is TGCGCCAGCAGCCCGACGACAGATAACACTGAAGCTTTCTTT.

This clonotype came up a few times. The rearrangement links TRBV7-2 to TRBJ2-3, with 14 bases that match TRBD2. Germline assignment: CDR1 SGHTA and CDR2 FQGNSA. V lost 5 bases and J lost 5; bases outside the gene matches: 12. The CDR3 spans 18 residues. CDR3: CASSPTSGGVSTEDTQYF. CDR3 nucleotides: TGTGCCAGCAGCCCGACTAGCGGGGGGGTTTCTACGGAAGATACGCAGTATTTT.